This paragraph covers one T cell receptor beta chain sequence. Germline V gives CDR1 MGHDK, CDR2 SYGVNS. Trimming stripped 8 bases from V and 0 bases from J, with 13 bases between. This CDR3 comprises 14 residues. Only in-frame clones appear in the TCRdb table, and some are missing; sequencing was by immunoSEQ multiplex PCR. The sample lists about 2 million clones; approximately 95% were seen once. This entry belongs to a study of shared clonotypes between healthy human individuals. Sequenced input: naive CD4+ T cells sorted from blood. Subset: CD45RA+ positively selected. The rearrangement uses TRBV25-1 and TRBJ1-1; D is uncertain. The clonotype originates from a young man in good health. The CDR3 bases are TGTGCCAGCCGTCCTATGGGGATGAACACTGAAGCTTTCTTT. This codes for CASRPMGMNTEAFF.